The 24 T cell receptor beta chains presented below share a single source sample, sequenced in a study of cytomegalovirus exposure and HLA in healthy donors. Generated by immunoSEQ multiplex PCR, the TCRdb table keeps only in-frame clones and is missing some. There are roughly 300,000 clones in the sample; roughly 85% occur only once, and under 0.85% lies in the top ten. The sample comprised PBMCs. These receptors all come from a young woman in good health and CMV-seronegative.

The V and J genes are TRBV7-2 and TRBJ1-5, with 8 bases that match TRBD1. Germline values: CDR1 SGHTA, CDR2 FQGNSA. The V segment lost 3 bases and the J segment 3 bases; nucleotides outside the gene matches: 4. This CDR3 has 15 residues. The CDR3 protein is CASSFAQGANQPQHF. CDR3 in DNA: TGTGCCAGCAGCTTTGCCCAGGGGGCCAATCAGCCCCAGCATTTT.

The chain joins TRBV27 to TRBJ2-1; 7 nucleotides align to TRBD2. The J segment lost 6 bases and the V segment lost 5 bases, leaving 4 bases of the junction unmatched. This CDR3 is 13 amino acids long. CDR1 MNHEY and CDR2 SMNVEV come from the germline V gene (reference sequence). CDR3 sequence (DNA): TGTGCCAGCAGTGTAACTAGCGCCAATGAGCAGTTCTTC. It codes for CASSVTSANEQFF.

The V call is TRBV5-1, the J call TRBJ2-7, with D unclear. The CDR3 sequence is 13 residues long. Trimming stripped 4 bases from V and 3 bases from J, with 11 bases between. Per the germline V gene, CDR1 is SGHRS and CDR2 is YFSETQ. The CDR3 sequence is CASSPSSVYEQYF. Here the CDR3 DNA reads TGCGCCAGCAGCCCAAGCTCGGTCTACGAGCAGTACTTC.

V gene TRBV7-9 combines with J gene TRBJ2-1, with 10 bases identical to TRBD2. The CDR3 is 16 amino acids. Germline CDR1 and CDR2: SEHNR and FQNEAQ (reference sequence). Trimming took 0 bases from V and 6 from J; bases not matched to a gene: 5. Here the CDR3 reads CASSLALVAGGNEQFF. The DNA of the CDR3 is TGTGCCAGCAGCTTAGCGTTGGTAGCGGGAGGCAATGAGCAGTTCTTC.

CDR3 nucleotides: TGCAGCGGAACCGGGACTAGCGGTTCGAGCTCCTACAATGAGCAGTTCTTC. This translates into CSGTGTSGSSSYNEQFF. The V gene is TRBV29-1, the J gene TRBJ2-1; 11 positions match TRBD2. This CDR3 has 17 amino acids. V was pared by 7 bases and J by 0 bases, with 11 bases of the junction left unmatched. Germline CDR1 is SQVTM and CDR2 is ANQGSEA.

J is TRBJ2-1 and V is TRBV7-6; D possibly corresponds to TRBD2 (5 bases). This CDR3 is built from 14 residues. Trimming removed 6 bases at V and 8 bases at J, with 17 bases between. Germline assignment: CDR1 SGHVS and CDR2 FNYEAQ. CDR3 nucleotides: TGTGCCAGCAGTCTCCGGGGAGATAAGGATGAGCAGTTCTTC. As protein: CASSLRGDKDEQFF.

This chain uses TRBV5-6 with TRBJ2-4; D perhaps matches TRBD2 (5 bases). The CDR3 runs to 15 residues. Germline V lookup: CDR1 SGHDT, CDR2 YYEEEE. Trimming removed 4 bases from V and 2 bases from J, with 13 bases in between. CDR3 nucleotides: TGTGCCAGCAGCCCCCTAGAGGGCACCAAAAACATTCAGTACTTC. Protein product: CASSPLEGTKNIQYF.

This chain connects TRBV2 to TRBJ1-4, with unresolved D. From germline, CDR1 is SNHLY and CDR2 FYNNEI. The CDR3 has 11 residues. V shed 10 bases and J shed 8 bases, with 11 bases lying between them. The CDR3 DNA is TGTGCCACCGGGGTGAACGAAAAACTGTTTTTT. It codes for CATGVNEKLFF.

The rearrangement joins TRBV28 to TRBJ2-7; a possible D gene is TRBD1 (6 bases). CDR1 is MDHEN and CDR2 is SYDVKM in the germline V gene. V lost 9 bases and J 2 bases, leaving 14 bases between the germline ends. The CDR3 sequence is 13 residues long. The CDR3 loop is CASGTSLAYEQYF. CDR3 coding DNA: TGTGCCAGTGGGACATCACTAGCCTACGAGCAGTACTTC. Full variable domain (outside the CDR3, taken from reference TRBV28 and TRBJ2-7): DVKVTQSSRYLVKRTGEKVFLECVQDMDHENMFWYRQDPGLGLRLIYFSYDVKMKEKGDIPEGYSVSREKKERFSLILESASTNQTSMYLCASGTSLAYEQYFGPGTRLTVT.

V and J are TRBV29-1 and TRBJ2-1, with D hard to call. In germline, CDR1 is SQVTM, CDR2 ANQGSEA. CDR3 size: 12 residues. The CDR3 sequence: CSKKDTVDEQFF. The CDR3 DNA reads TGCAGTAAAAAGGATACAGTGGATGAGCAGTTCTTC.

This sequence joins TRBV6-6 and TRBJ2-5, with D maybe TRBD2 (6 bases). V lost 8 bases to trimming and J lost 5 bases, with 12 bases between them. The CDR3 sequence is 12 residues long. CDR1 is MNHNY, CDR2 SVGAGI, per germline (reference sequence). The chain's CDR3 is CASVGGGETQYF. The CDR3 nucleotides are TGTGCCAGCGTAGGCGGAGGGGAGACCCAGTACTTC.

The CDR3 bases are TGTGCCAGCACCTCACTAGCGGCGCAGTACTTC. Translating it yields CASTSLAAQYF. This rearrangement joins TRBV28 to TRBJ2-7, with 8 bases lining up with TRBD2. V was pared by 7 bases and J by 9 bases, with 5 bases of the junction left unmatched. The CDR3 loop spans 11 amino acids. Germline CDR1 MDHEN, CDR2 SYDVKM.

The CDR3 nucleotides read TGTGCCAGCAGTGCTTCCGGAGATACGCAGTATTTT. Amino acids: CASSASGDTQYF. This chain uses TRBV2 with TRBJ2-3; no clear D. Trimming stripped 4 bases from V and 5 bases from J, with 7 bases between. The CDR3 is 12 residues long. CDR1 and CDR2 from the germline V gene are SNHLY and FYNNEI.

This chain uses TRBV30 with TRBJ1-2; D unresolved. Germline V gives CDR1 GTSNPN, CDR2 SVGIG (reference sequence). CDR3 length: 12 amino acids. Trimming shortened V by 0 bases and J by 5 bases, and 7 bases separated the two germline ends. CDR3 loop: CAWSVGDYGYTF. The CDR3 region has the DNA TGTGCCTGGAGTGTCGGAGATTATGGCTACACCTTC.

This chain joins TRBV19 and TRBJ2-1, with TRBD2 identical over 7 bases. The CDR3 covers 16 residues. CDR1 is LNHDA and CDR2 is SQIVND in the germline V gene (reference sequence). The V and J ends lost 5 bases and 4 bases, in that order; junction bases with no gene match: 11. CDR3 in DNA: TGTGCCAGTAGTTCGAGAGGACTAGGGAAATACAATGAGCAGTTCTTC. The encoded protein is CASSSRGLGKYNEQFF.

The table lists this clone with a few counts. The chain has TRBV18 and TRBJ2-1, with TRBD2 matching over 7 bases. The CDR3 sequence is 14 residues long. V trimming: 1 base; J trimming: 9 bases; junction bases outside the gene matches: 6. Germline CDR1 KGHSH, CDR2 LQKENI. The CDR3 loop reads CASSPRGSVLEQFF. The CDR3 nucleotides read TGTGCCAGCTCACCACGCGGGAGTGTTCTTGAGCAGTTCTTC.

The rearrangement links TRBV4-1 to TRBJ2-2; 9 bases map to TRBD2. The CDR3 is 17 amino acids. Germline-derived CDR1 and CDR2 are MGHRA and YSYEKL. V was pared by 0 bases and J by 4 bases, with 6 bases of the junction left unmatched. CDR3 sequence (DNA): TGCGCCAGCAGCCAAGATGTGGCAGCGGGAGGCACCGGGGAGCTGTTTTTT. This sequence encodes CASSQDVAAGGTGELFF.

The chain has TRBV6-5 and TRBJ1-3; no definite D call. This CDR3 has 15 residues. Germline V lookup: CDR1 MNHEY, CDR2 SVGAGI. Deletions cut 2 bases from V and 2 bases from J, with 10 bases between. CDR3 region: CASSYEGRPGNTIYF. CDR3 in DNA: TGTGCCAGCAGTTACGAGGGAAGGCCTGGAAACACCATATATTTT.

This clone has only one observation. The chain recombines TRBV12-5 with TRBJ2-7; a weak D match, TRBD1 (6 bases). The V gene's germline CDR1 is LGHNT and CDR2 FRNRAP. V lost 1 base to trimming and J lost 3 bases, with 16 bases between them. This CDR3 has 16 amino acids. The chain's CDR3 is CASGLGSTGSGYEQYF. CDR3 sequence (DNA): TGTGCTAGTGGTTTGGGATCGACAGGTTCGGGCTACGAGCAGTACTTC.

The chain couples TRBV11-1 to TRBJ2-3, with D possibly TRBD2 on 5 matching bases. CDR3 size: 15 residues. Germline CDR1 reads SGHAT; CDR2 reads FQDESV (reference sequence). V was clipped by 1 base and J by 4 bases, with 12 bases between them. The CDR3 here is CASSLVGSGADTQYF. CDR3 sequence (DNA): TGTGCCAGCAGCTTAGTGGGGAGTGGTGCAGATACGCAGTATTTT.

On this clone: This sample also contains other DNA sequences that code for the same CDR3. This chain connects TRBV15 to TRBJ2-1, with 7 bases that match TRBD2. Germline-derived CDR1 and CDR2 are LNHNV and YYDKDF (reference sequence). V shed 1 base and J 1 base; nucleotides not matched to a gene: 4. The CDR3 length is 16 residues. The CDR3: CATSRVGGGSYNEQFF. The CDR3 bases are TGTGCCACCAGCAGAGTTGGGGGAGGGTCCTACAATGAGCAGTTCTTC.

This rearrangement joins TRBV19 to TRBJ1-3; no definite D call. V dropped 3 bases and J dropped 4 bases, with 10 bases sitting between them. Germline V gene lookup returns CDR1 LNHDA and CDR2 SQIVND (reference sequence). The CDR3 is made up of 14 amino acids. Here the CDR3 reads CASSIAAEGNTIYF. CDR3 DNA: TGTGCCAGTAGTATCGCGGCTGAAGGAAACACCATATATTTT.

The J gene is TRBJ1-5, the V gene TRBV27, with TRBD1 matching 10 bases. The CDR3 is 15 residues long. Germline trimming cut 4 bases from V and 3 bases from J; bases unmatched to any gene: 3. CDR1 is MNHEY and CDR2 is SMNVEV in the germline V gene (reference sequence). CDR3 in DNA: TGTGCCAGCAGTTCGGGACAGGGGTTCAATCAGCCCCAGCATTTT. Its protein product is CASSSGQGFNQPQHF.

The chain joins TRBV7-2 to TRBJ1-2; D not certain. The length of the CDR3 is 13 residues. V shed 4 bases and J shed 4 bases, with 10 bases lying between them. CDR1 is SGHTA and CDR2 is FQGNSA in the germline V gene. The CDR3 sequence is CASSSSGLYGYTF. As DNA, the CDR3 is TGTGCCAGCAGCTCCTCTGGGCTCTATGGCTACACCTTC.